These 4 T cell receptor beta chains were all obtained from the same sample, sequenced in a study of regulatory T cells in long-lasting Graves disease. Stated time point: newly diagnosed GD, antithyroid drugs for less than 3 months. Extracted PBMC RNA gave rise to the TCR library. Arm-PCR with iRepertoire HTBI primers amplified the CDR3 regions for these TCR beta libraries. One entry per CDR3 protein, called by TCRdb with MiXCR from the multiplex PCR reads. The table records hundreds of thousands of distinct CDR3 sequences, about 15% of them present only once. This sample was also put to use in a study of T cells in Graves' hyperthyroidism and ophthalmopathy.

Sequenced material: peripheral blood mononuclear cells (PBMCs), taken at new diagnosis, from a patient treated with antithyroid drugs. The receptors come from a woman aged 25-40 years with Graves disease.

This clonotype came up many times. V gene TRBV6-9 combines with J gene TRBJ2-1; D is unresolved. Germline CDR1 reads MNHGY; CDR2 reads SVAAGI. This CDR3 spans 14 amino acids. V lost 3 bases to trimming and J lost 0 bases, with 6 bases between them. CDR3 DNA: TGTGCCAGCAGTTACGTTGACTCCTACAATGAGCAGTTCTTC. This codes for CASSYVDSYNEQFF.

This clonotype was seen repeatedly, ten times or more. The chain carries TRBV12-3 or TRBV12-4 and TRBJ1-3; D perhaps matches TRBD1 (5 bases). CDR3 length: 15 residues. Trimming removed 3 bases at V and 0 bases at J, with 9 bases between. Here the CDR3 DNA reads TGTGCCAGCAGTTTCTCGGGGGGCTCTGGAAACACCATATATTTT. As protein: CASSFSGGSGNTIYF.

This chain links TRBV10-3 with TRBJ2-5, with 8 bases identical to TRBD2. Trimming cost V 2 bases and J 3 bases; bases outside gene matches: 5. The CDR3 runs 15 residues. Germline V gene data show CDR1 as ENHRY and CDR2 as SYGVKD. The DNA for the CDR3 is TGTGCCATCAGTGAGACAGGACTAGCTAAAGAGACCCAGTACTTC. This sequence encodes CAISETGLAKETQYF.

The chain carries TRBV6-9 and TRBJ2-1, with TRBD1 as a possible D gene (5 bases). The CDR3 is made up of 17 amino acids. The V and J ends lost 3 bases and 5 bases respectively, with 20 bases between them. Germline V lookup: CDR1 MNHGY, CDR2 SVAAGI. The DNA for the CDR3 is TGTGCCAGCAGTTACTCGAAAGGGGTAAGGGCGGACAATGAGCAGTTCTTC. It encodes CASSYSKGVRADNEQFF.